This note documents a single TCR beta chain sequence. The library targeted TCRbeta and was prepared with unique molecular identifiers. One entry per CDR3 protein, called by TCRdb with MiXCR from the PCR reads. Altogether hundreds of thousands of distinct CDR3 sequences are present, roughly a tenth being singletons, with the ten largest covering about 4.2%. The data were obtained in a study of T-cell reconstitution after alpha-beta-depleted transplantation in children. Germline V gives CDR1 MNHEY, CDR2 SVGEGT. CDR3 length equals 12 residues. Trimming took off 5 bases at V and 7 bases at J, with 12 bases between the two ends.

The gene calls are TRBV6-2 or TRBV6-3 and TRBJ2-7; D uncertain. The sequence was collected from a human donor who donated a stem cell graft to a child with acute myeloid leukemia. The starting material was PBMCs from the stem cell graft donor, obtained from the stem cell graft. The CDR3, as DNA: TGTGCCAGCAGTACCAGTAGGCCAGAGCAGTACTTC. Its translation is CASSTSRPEQYF.